The 17 T cell receptor beta chains reported below all come from one sample, sequenced in a study of T-cell reconstitution after alpha-beta-depleted transplantation in children. The TCRbeta library was prepared with unique molecular identifiers. TCRdb reanalysed the PCR reads using MiXCR and keeps one entry per CDR3 protein. Here the sample spans approximately 130,000 distinct CDR3 sequences, 9.5% to 10% being singletons. The sequenced sample was PBMCs, mostly from graft donor cells, obtained 180 days after TCRalphabeta/CD19-depleted stem cell transplant. The source is a girl under two years old who had a stem cell transplant for combined immunodeficiency, so the T cells may come from the graft donor.

The chain carries TRBV29-1 and TRBJ2-7; D is perhaps TRBD2 (6 bases). From germline, CDR1 is SQVTM and CDR2 ANQGSEA. This CDR3 region has 13 residues. V was shortened by 4 bases and J by 3 bases, with 13 bases between the two germline ends. The CDR3 spells CSVAGGLRYEQYF. The CDR3 nucleotides read TGCAGCGTTGCTGGAGGGCTGCGCTACGAGCAGTACTTC.

This clonotype was picked up a small number of times. The chain joins TRBV11-3 to TRBJ2-3; possible D gene TRBD1, 5 bases. This CDR3 is 14 amino acids long. Germline loops: CDR1 SGHNT, CDR2 YENEEA. The V end was cut by 3 bases, the J end by 6 bases, with 13 bases between. The CDR3 region has the DNA TGTGCCAGCAGCTTTGAAGGGGCTCGGGATACGCAGTATTTT. Its translation: CASSFEGARDTQYF.

The V gene is TRBV3-1, the J gene TRBJ1-1, with D maybe TRBD1 (5 bases). This CDR3 is built from 13 residues. Germline V gene sequence: CDR1 LGHDT, CDR2 YNNKEL (reference sequence). V gave up 8 bases and J gave up 1 base, with 11 bases separating them. This chain's CDR3 is CASEGYPNTEAFF. In DNA form, the CDR3 reads TGTGCCAGCGAGGGGTACCCGAACACTGAAGCTTTCTTT.

The chain combines TRBV12-3 or TRBV12-4 with TRBJ2-3; D is perhaps TRBD1 or TRBD2 (5 bases each). The CDR3 spans 17 residues. V lost 5 bases and J 1 base, leaving 19 bases between the germline ends. The DNA of the CDR3 is TGTGCCAGCAGTCACCGGGACCCTACCTCCGGCACAGATACGCAGTATTTT. This translates into CASSHRDPTSGTDTQYF.

V and J are TRBV29-1 and TRBJ1-2; D possibly corresponds to TRBD1 (6 bases). Trimming shortened V by 7 bases and J by 6 bases, and 9 bases separated the two germline ends. The V gene's germline CDR1 is SQVTM and CDR2 ANQGSEA. This CDR3 has 10 amino acids. The CDR3 is CSAWDNGYTF. The DNA of the CDR3 is TGCAGCGCTTGGGACAATGGCTACACCTTC.

V usage is TRBV4-2 and J usage is TRBJ2-5; 7 nucleotides line up with TRBD2. The CDR3 is 16 residues long. V lost 3 bases and J lost 4; bases outside the gene matches: 11. Per the germline V gene, CDR1 is LGHNA and CDR2 is YNFKEQ. This CDR3 reads CASSHTTGGVGETQYF. CDR3 nucleotide sequence: TGTGCCAGCAGCCACACCACGGGGGGTGTAGGAGAGACCCAGTACTTC.

This clonotype was detected ten times or more. The CDR3 spells CSATKTVEAFF. DNA of the CDR3: TGCAGTGCTACGAAGACAGTTGAAGCTTTCTTT. This rearrangement joins TRBV20-1 to TRBJ1-1; D possibly corresponds to TRBD1 (5 bases). This CDR3 comprises 11 residues. Trimming cost V 4 bases and J 7 bases, with 10 bases left between them. CDR1 DFQATT and CDR2 SNEGSKA come from the germline V gene (reference sequence).

This clonotype was counted a few times. The chain has TRBV20-1 and TRBJ2-1, with 12 bases identical to TRBD2. This CDR3 is 15 amino acids long. CDR1 DFQATT and CDR2 SNEGSKA come from the germline V gene (reference sequence). V shed 5 bases and J 7 bases; nucleotides not matched to a gene: 9. In DNA form, the CDR3 reads TGCAGTGCTCCACGACTAGCGGGAGTAATAAATGAGCAGTTCTTC. Translating gives CSAPRLAGVINEQFF.

This clonotype turned up a few times. V usage is TRBV7-2 and J usage is TRBJ1-2; D possibly corresponds to TRBD1 (6 bases). The germline V gene has CDR1 SGHTA and CDR2 FQGNSA. The CDR3 has 11 residues. Trimming took off 5 bases at V and 11 bases at J, with 12 bases between the two ends. The CDR3 region is CASSDRTAYTF. The CDR3 region has the DNA TGTGCCAGCAGCGACCGGACAGCGTACACCTTC.

Ten or more counts support this clonotype. The chain joins TRBV20-1 to TRBJ2-3; 10 bases align to TRBD2. CDR3 length: 14 amino acids. Germline assignment: CDR1 DFQATT and CDR2 SNEGSKA (reference sequence). The trim removed 5 bases at V and 3 bases at J, leaving 5 bases unmatched. CDR3 protein: CSAVAGGGTDTQYF. The CDR3 DNA is TGCAGTGCTGTAGCGGGGGGAGGGACAGATACGCAGTATTTT.

In its sample, this clonotype was seen a few times. The chain carries TRBV29-1 and TRBJ2-7, with 9 bases aligning to TRBD1. The CDR3 is 12 residues long. The V gene's germline CDR1 is SQVTM and CDR2 ANQGSEA. V was pared by 5 bases and J by 5 bases, with 4 bases of the junction left unmatched. The CDR3 bases are TGCAGCGTTTGGGGACAGGGCAACGAGCAGTACTTC. Amino acid sequence: CSVWGQGNEQYF.

This clonotype has more than one count but fewer than ten. The chain uses TRBV28 and TRBJ2-1; 9 bases line up with TRBD2. The junction had 10 bases not matched to a gene; V was cut back by 4 bases and J by 9 bases. Germline assignment: CDR1 MDHEN and CDR2 SYDVKM. The CDR3 is 15 amino acids. The CDR3 DNA reads TGTGCCAGCAGTTCCAGCGGGGGGCTACATGGTGAGCAGTTCTTC. Translation: CASSSSGGLHGEQFF.

The J gene is TRBJ2-1, the V gene TRBV29-1; a possible D gene is TRBD2 (6 bases). CDR1 is SQVTM, CDR2 ANQGSEA, per germline. V lost 8 bases and J 11 bases, leaving 16 bases between the germline ends. The CDR3 contains 11 residues. The CDR3 region is CSPESGGKQFF. The DNA of the CDR3 is TGCAGCCCGGAGTCCGGGGGAAAGCAGTTCTTC.

At least ten counts were recorded for this clonotype. V and J are TRBV21-1 and TRBJ1-4. TRBV21-1 is labeled a pseudogene. The CDR3 contains 16 residues. The DNA of the CDR3 is TGTGCCAGCAGCAAAGCGGACGTAATACGGCCGGAAAAACTGTTTTTT. Protein sequence: CASSKADVIRPEKLFF.

This clonotype was picked up a small number of times. The V and J genes are TRBV27 and TRBJ2-1, with D perhaps TRBD1 (5 bases). The CDR3 is made up of 14 amino acids. CDR1 MNHEY and CDR2 SMNVEV come from the germline V gene (reference sequence). Trimming pared 9 bases from V and 7 bases from J, leaving 19 bases between. The CDR3 region has the DNA TGTGCCAGTAGGGGCAAGGGGAATGAAAATGAGCAGTTCTTC. This sequence encodes CASRGKGNENEQFF.

The chain joins TRBV20-1 to TRBJ2-1; D assignment may be TRBD1 or TRBD2 (6 bases each). Germline-derived CDR1 and CDR2 are DFQATT and SNEGSKA (reference sequence). The CDR3 sequence is 15 residues long. The ends were cut back, 1 base at V and 4 bases at J, with 14 bases in the middle. The CDR3 protein is CSARGPGAVYNEQFF. CDR3 in DNA: TGCAGTGCTAGAGGACCGGGGGCGGTTTACAATGAGCAGTTCTTC.

Many counts were recorded for this clonotype. The chain carries TRBV5-1 and TRBJ2-7; TRBD1 matches 10 bases. The germline V gene has CDR1 SGHRS and CDR2 YFSETQ. The CDR3 extends over 14 amino acids. V was clipped by 3 bases and J by 3 bases; unmatched bases: 3. Here the CDR3 DNA reads TGCGCCAGCAGCTACCGGGACAGGGGCTACGAGCAGTACTTC. Protein sequence: CASSYRDRGYEQYF.